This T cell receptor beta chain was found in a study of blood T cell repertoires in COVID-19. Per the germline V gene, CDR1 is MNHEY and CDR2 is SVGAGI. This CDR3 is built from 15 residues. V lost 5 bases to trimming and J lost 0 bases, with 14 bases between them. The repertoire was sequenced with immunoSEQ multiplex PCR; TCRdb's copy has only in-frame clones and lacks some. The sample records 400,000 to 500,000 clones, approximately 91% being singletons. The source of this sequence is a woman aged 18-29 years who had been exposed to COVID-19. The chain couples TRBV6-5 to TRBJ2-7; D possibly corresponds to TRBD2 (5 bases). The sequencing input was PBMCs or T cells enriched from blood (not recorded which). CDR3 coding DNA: TGTGCCAGCAGTAGATCTTCCGGGATCTCCTACGAGCAGTACTTC. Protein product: CASSRSSGISYEQYF.